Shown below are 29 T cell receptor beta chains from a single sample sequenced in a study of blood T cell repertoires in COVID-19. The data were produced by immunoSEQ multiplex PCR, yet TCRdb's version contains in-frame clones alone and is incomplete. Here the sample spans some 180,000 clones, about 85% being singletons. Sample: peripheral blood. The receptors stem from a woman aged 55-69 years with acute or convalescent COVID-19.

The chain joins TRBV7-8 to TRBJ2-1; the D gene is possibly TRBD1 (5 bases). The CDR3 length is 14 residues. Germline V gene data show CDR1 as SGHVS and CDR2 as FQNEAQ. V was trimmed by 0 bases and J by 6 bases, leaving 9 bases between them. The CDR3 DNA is TGTGCCAGCAGCTTAGCCGTCAGGGCCAATGAGCAGTTCTTC. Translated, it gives CASSLAVRANEQFF.

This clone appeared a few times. CDR3 coding DNA: TGCAGCGTTGGTGGGGGGGGCTCCTACAATGAGCAGTTCTTC. It codes for CSVGGGGSYNEQFF. The rearrangement links TRBV29-1 to TRBJ2-1; TRBD2 aligns across 7 bases. Trimming took 4 bases from V and 0 from J; bases not matched to a gene: 3. The CDR3 has 14 residues. Germline V gives CDR1 SQVTM, CDR2 ANQGSEA.

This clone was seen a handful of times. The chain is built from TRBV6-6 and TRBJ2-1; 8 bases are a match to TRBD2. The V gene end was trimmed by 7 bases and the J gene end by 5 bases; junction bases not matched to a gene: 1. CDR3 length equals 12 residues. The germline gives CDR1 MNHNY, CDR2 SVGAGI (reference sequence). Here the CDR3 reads CASKTSDNEQFF. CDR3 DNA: TGTGCCAGCAAGACTAGCGACAATGAGCAGTTCTTC.

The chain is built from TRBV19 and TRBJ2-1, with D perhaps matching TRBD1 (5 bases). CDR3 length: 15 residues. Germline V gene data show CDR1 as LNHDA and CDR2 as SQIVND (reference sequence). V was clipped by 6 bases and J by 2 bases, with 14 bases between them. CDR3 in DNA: TGTGCCAGTAGGCCAGGGCTACCCCCCTACAATGAGCAGTTCTTC. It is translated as CASRPGLPPYNEQFF.

CDR3 in amino acids: CASSSTDFDTQYF. The CDR3 DNA follows: TGTGCCAGCAGCTCCACGGACTTCGATACGCAGTATTTT. The gene calls are TRBV7-9 and TRBJ2-3; tentative D call: TRBD2 (5 bases). Germline assignment: CDR1 SEHNR and CDR2 FQNEAQ (reference sequence). The CDR3 spans 13 residues. V lost 4 bases and J 6 bases, leaving 11 bases between the germline ends.

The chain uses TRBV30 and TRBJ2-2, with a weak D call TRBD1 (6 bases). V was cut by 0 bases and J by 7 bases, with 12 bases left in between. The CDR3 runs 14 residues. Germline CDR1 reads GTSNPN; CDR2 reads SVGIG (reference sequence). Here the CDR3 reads CAWSVLQGFGELFF. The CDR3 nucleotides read TGTGCCTGGAGTGTACTACAGGGATTCGGGGAGCTGTTTTTT.

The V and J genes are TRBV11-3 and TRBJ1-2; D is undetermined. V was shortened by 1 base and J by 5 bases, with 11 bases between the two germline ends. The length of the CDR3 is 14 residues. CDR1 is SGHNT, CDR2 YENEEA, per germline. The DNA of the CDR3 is TGTGCCAGCAGCTTAGTTTTCGTGGAGTATGGCTACACCTTC. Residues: CASSLVFVEYGYTF.

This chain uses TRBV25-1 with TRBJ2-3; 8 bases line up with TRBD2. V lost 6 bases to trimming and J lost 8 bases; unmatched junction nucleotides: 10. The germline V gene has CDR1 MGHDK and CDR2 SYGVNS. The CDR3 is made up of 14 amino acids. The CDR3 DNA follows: TGTGCCAGCAGCCGGGGGGGGCCCTTCGTTACGCAGTATTTT. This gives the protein CASSRGGPFVTQYF.

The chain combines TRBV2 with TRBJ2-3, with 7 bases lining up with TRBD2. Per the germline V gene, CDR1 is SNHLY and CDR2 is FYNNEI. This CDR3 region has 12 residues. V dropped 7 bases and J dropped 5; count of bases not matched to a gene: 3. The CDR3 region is CASKREGDTQYF. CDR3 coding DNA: TGTGCCAGCAAAAGGGAGGGAGATACGCAGTATTTT.

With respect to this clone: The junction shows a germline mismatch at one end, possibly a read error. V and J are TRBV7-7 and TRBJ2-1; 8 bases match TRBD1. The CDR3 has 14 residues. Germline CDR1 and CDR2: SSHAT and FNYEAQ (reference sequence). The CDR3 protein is CASSLGQEYNEQFF. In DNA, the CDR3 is TGTGCTAGCAGCTTGGGACAGGAGTACAATGAGCAGTTCTTC. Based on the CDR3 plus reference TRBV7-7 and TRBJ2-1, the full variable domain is GAGVSQSPRYKVTKRGQDVTLRCDPISSHATLYWYQQALGQGPEFLTYFNYEAQPDKSGLPSDRFSAERPEGSISTLTIQRTEQRDSAMYRCASSLGQEYNEQFFGPGTRLTVL.

CDR3: CASSLISGSYNEQFF. In DNA form, the CDR3 reads TGTGCCAGCAGCTTAATAAGCGGCTCCTACAATGAGCAGTTCTTC. The V gene is TRBV7-2, the J gene TRBJ2-1; D might be TRBD2 (5 bases). The CDR3 is made up of 15 amino acids. Germline V lookup: CDR1 SGHTA, CDR2 FQGNSA. V was clipped by 2 bases and J by 0 bases, with 8 bases between them.

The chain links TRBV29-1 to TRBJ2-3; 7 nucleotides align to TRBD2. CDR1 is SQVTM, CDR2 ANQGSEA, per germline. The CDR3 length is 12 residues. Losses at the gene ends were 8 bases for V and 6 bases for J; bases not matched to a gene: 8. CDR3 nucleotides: TGCAGCACGTTACTAGCGTCGGATACGCAGTATTTT. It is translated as CSTLLASDTQYF.

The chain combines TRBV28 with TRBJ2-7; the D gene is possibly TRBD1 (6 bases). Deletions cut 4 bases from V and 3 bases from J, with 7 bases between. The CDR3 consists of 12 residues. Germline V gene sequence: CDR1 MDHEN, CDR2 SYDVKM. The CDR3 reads CASSWTDYEQYF. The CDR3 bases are TGTGCCAGCAGTTGGACAGACTACGAGCAGTACTTC. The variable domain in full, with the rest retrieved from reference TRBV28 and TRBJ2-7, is DVKVTQSSRYLVKRTGEKVFLECVQDMDHENMFWYRQDPGLGLRLIYFSYDVKMKEKGDIPEGYSVSREKKERFSLILESASTNQTSMYLCASSWTDYEQYFGPGTRLTVT.

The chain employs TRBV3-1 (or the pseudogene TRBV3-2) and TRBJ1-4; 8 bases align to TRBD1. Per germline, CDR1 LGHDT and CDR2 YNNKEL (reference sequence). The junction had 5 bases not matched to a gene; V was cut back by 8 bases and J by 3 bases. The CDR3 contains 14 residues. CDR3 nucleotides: TGTGCCAGCTCCGGACAGGGATCTAATGAAAAACTGTTTTTT. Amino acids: CASSGQGSNEKLFF.

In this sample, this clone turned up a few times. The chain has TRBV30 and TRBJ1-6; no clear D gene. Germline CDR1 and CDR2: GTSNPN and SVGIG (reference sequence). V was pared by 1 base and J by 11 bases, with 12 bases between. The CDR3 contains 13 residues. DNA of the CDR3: TGTGCCTGGAGTGCCGGAGATCGTGCACCCCTCCACTTT. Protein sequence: CAWSAGDRAPLHF.

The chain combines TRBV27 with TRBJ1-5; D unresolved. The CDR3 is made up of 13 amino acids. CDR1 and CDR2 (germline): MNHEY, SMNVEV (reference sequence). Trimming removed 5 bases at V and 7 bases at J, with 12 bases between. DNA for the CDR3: TGTGCCAGCAGTGGGGAGGGAGAACAGCCCCAGCATTTT. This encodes CASSGEGEQPQHF.

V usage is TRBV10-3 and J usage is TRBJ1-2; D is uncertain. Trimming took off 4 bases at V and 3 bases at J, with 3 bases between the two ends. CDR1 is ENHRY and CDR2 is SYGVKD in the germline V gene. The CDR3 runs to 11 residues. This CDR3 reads CAISGDYGYTF. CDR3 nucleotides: TGTGCCATCAGTGGCGACTATGGCTACACCTTC.

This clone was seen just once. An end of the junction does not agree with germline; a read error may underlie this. The CDR3 nucleotides read TGTGCCAGCTCACTCCGTGGGGCGCCGGAAGTTTTCTTT. The encoded protein is CASSLRGAPEVFF. This rearrangement joins TRBV18 to TRBJ1-1, with D maybe TRBD1 (5 bases). The CDR3 length is 13 residues. The germline CDR1 and CDR2 sequences are KGHSH and LQKENI.

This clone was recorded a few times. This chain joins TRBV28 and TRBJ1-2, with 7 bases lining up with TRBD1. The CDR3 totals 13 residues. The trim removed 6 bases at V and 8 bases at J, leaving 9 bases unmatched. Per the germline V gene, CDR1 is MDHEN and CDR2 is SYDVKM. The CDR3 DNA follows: TGTGCCAGCAGCCGCGAGGGGGCGCGGGGCTACACCTTC. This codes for CASSREGARGYTF.

The CDR3 coding sequence is TGTGCCAGCAGTTTCGGGGGGATCGATTCTTCACCCCTCCACTTT. As protein: CASSFGGIDSSPLHF. The V call is TRBV7-9, the J call TRBJ1-6; TRBD1 might be the D (5 bases). Germline loops: CDR1 SEHNR, CDR2 FQNEAQ (reference sequence). The CDR3 totals 15 residues. Trimming took 6 bases from V and 9 from J, leaving 18 bases between them.

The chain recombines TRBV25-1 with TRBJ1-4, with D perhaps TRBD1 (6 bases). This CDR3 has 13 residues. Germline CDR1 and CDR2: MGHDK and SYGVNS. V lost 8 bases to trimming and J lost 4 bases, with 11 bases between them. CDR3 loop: CASHDRLNEKLFF. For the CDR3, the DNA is TGTGCCAGCCACGACAGGCTTAATGAAAAACTGTTTTTT. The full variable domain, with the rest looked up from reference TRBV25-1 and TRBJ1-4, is EADIYQTPRYLVIGTGKKITLECSQTMGHDKMYWYQQDPGMELHLIHYSYGVNSTEKGDLSSESTVSRIRTEHFPLTLESARPSHTSQYLCASHDRLNEKLFFGSGTQLSVL.

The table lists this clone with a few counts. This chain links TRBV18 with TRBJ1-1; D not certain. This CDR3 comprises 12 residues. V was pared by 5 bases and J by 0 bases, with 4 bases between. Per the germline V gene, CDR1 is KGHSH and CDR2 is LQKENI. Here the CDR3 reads CASSAMNTEAFF. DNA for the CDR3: TGTGCCAGCTCAGCTATGAACACTGAAGCTTTCTTT.

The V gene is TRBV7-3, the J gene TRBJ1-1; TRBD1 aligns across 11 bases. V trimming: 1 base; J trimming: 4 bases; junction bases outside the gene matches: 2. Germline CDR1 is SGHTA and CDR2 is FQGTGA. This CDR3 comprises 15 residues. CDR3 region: CASSLMGTGGTEAFF. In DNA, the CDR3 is TGTGCCAGCAGCTTAATGGGGACAGGGGGCACTGAAGCTTTCTTT.

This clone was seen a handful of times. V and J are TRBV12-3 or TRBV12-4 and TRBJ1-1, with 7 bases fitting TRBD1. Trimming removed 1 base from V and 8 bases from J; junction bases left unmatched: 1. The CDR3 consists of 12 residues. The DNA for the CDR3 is TGTGCCAGCAGTTTAGGGGGACAGGAAGCTTTCTTT. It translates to CASSLGGQEAFF.

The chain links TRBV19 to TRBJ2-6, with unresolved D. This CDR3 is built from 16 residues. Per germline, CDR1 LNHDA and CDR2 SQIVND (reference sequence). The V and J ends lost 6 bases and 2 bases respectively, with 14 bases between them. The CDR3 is CASRPHRPTGANVLTF. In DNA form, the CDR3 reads TGTGCCAGTAGGCCCCACAGACCGACTGGGGCCAACGTCCTGACTTTC.

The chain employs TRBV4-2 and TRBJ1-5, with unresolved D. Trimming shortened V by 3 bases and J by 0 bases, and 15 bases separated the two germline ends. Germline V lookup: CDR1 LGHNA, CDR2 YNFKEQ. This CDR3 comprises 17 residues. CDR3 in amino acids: CASSHLLSQDSNQPQHF. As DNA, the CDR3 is TGTGCCAGCAGCCACCTCCTGAGCCAAGATAGCAATCAGCCCCAGCATTTT.

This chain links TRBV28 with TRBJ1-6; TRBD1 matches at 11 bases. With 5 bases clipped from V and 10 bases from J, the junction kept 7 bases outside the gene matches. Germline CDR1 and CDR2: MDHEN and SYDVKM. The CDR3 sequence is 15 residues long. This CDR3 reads CASSGPGQGESPLHF. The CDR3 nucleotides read TGTGCCAGCAGTGGCCCGGGACAGGGGGAATCACCCCTCCACTTT.

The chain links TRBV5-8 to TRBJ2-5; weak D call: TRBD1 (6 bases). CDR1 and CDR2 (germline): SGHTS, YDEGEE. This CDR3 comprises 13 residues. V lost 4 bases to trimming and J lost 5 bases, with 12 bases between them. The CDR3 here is CASSPRGKETQYF. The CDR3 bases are TGTGCCAGCAGCCCGAGGGGGAAGGAGACCCAGTACTTC.

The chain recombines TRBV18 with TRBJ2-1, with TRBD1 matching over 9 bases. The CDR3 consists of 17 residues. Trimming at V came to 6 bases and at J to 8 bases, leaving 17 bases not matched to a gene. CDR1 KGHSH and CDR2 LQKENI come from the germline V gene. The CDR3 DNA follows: TGTGCCAGCTCGCCAATCATCGTGGGACAGGGTCGCGATGAGCAGTTCTTC. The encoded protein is CASSPIIVGQGRDEQFF. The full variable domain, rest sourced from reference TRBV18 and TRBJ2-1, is NAGVMQNPRHLVRRRGQEARLRCSPMKGHSHVYWYRQLPEEGLKFMVYLQKENIIDESGMPKERFSAEFPKEGPSILRIQQVVRGDSAAYFCASSPIIVGQGRDEQFFGPGTRLTVL.